These 6 T cell receptor beta chains were sequenced from one sample in a study of graft-versus-host responses after intestinal transplantation. Clones were sequenced by immunoSEQ multiplex PCR, and TCRdb holds only the in-frame ones, with some missing. The profile shows 80,000 to 95,000 clones, 85% to 95% of them singletons. These receptors have no known antigen. Sequenced material: unstimulated CD8+ T cells sorted from spleen or lymph node cells, taken before intestinal transplant. The receptors were gathered from a human donor who received an intestinal transplant.

The chain recombines TRBV27 with TRBJ2-7; tentatively, D is TRBD2 (6 bases). CDR3 length: 15 amino acids. V shed 6 bases and J shed 1 base, with 16 bases lying between them. Germline V lookup: CDR1 MNHEY, CDR2 SMNVEV (reference sequence). The CDR3 is CASSPAGSPSYEQYF. The CDR3 nucleotides read TGTGCCAGCAGCCCGGCCGGGAGCCCGTCCTACGAGCAGTACTTC.

This sequence joins TRBV7-9 and TRBJ1-6; the match to TRBD1 covers 8 bases. This CDR3 spans 16 amino acids. The V and J ends lost 8 bases and 8 bases, in that order; junction bases with no gene match: 14. Germline assignment: CDR1 SEHNR and CDR2 FQNEAQ (reference sequence). The CDR3: CASGRQGQGIYSPLHF. The DNA of the CDR3 is TGTGCCAGCGGAAGACAGGGGCAGGGGATTTATTCACCCCTCCACTTT. The whole variable domain, remainder taken from reference TRBV7-9 and TRBJ1-6, is DTGVSQNPRHKITKRGQNVTFRCDPISEHNRLYWYRQTLGQGPEFLTYFQNEAQLEKSRLLSDRFSAERPKGSFSTLEIQRTEQGDSAMYLCASGRQGQGIYSPLHFGNGTRLTVT.

The sample holds one count of this clone. This rearrangement joins TRBV19 to TRBJ2-5; 7 positions agree with TRBD1. V lost 3 bases and J lost 4; bases outside the gene matches: 8. The CDR3 length is 15 residues. Looked up from germline, CDR1 is LNHDA and CDR2 is SQIVND (reference sequence). For the CDR3, the DNA is TGTGCCAGTAGTATCCTACAGGGGAATGGAGAGACCCAGTACTTC. It specifies CASSILQGNGETQYF.

This clone was picked up one time. The chain carries TRBV4-2 and TRBJ2-7, with 9 bases identical to TRBD2. The CDR3 is made up of 16 amino acids. Germline V gene data show CDR1 as LGHNA and CDR2 as YNFKEQ. V lost 2 bases and J lost 1; bases outside the gene matches: 6. CDR3 protein: CASSQIIAGASYEQYF. As DNA, the CDR3 is TGTGCCAGCAGCCAAATTATAGCGGGGGCATCCTACGAGCAGTACTTC.

The rearrangement links TRBV19 to TRBJ2-7, with TRBD1 matching 9 bases. There are 18 residues in the CDR3. Germline loops: CDR1 LNHDA, CDR2 SQIVND (reference sequence). J was trimmed by 2 bases and V by 3 bases; bases with no gene match: 14. The CDR3 coding sequence is TGTGCCAGTAGTATGTATTTGGGGGGACAGGGCCCCCCCTACGAGCAGTACTTC. Its translation is CASSMYLGGQGPPYEQYF.

The chain joins TRBV30 to TRBJ2-5, with 9 bases identical to TRBD2. Unmatched junction bases numbered 12, after V lost 4 bases and J lost 3 bases. Germline V gene data show CDR1 as GTSNPN and CDR2 as SVGIG (reference sequence). The CDR3 extends over 16 amino acids. The CDR3 protein is CAWNVLSGGNEETQYF. CDR3 DNA: TGTGCCTGGAACGTCCTTAGCGGGGGCAATGAAGAGACCCAGTACTTC.